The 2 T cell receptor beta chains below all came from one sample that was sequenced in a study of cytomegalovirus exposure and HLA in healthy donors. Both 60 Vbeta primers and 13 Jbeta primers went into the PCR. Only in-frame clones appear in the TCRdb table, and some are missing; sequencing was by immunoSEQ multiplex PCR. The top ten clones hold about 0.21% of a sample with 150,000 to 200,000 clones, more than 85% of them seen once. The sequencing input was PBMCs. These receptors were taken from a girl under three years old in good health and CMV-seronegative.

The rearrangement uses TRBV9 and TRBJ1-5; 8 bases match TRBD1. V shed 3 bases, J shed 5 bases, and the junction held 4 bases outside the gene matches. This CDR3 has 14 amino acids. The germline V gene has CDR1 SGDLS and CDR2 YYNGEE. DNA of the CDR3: TGTGCCAGCAGCGGACAGGGGATGGATCAGCCCCAGCATTTT. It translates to CASSGQGMDQPQHF.

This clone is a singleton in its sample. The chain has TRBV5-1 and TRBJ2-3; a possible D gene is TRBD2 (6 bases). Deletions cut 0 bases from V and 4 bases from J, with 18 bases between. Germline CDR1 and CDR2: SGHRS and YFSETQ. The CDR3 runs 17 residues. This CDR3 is CASSLGGFRASADTQYF. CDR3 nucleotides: TGCGCCAGCAGCTTGGGAGGTTTCAGGGCTAGCGCAGATACGCAGTATTTT. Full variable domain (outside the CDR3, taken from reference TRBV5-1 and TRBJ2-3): KAGVTQTPRYLIKTRGQQVTLSCSPISGHRSVSWYQQTPGQGLQFLFEYFSETQRNKGNFPGRFSGRQFSNSRSEMNVSTLELGDSALYLCASSLGGFRASADTQYFGPGTRLTVL.